This T cell receptor (beta chain) was recovered during a study of CD8 T cells in Susac syndrome. Comment on this clonotype: Antigen: not known.

Findings and limits, study-wide: Acknowledgment was made by the study that its TCR sequencing and HLA analysis involved a relatively small number of individuals.

Random hexamers served to reverse transcribe roughly 0.45 to 1 ug RNA. The method of amplification for TCR beta CDR3 was immunoSEQ multiplex PCR, covering 54 Vbeta and 13 Jbeta. TCRdb used MiXCR to reprocess the immunoSEQ multiplex PCR reads, holding one entry per CDR3 protein. The sample yields about 120,000 distinct CDR3 sequences, 80% to 95% seen once. The junction had 10 bases not matched to a gene; V was cut back by 5 bases and J by 8 bases. The CDR3 consists of 15 residues. CD8+ and CD4+ T cells taken from blood had their TCR beta sequenced. FACS was used to enrich TEMRA cells, whereas the CD8+ and CD4+ T cells were obtained by negative isolation.

Sequences were obtained from CD4+ T cells from PBMCs. The clonotype originates from a human donor in good health. V and J are TRBV12-3 or TRBV12-4 and TRBJ1-4, with 8 bases that match TRBD1. As DNA, the CDR3 is TGTGCCAGCAGTCCCCGGACAGGGTTAGACGAAAAACTGTTTTTT. Protein product: CASSPRTGLDEKLFF.